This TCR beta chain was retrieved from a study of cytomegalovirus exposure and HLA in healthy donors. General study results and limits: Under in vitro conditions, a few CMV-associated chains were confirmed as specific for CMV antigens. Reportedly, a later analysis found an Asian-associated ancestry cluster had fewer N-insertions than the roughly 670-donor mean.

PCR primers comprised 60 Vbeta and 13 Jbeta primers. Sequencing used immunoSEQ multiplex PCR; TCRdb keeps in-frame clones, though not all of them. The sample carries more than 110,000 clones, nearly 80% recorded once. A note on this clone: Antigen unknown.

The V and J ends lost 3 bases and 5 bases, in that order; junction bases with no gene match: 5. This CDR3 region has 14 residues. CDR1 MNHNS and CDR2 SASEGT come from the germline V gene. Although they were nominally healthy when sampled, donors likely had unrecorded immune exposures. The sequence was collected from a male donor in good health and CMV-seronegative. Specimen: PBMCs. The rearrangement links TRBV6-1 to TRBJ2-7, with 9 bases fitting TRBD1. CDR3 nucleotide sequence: TGTGCCAGCAGTGAGGGACAGGGCATGAACGAGCAGTACTTC. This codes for CASSEGQGMNEQYF.